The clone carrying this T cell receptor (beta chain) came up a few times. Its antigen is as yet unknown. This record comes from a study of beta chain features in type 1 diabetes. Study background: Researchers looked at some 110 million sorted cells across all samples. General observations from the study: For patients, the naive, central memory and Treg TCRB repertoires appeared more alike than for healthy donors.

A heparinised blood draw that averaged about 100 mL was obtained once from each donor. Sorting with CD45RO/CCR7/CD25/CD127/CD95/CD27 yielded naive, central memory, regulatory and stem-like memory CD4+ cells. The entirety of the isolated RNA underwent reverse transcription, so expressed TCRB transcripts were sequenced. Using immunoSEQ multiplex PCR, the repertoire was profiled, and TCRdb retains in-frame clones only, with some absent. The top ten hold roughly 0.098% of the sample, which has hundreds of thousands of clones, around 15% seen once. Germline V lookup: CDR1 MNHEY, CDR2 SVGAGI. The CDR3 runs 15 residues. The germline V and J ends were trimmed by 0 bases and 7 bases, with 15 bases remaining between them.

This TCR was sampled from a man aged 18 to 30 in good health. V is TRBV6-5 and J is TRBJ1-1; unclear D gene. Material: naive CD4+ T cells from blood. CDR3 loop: CASSYSQVGRREAFF. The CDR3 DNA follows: TGTGCCAGCAGTTACTCTCAGGTCGGGAGACGTGAAGCTTTCTTT.